This T cell receptor (beta chain) was retrieved from a study of blood T cell repertoires in COVID-19. Study as a whole: Collection of acute and convalescent COVID-19 samples took place in the United States, Italy and Spain.

The protocol was immunoSEQ multiplex PCR, while the TCRdb copy is restricted to in-frame clones and leaves out a portion. The data contain 160,000 or so clones, roughly 87% of them singletons. This CDR3 is built from 15 residues. Trimming at V came to 3 bases and at J to 4 bases, leaving 8 bases not matched to a gene. Germline V CDR1 and CDR2: SGHRS, YFSETQ. This receptor was obtained from a woman aged 55-70 years who had recovered from COVID-19. The chain combines TRBV5-1 with TRBJ1-1, with TRBD1 matching over 8 bases. Source material: peripheral blood. The CDR3 region has the DNA TGCGCCAGCAGCTCGAGTGGACAGGGCCCCACTGAAGCTTTCTTT. It specifies CASSSSGQGPTEAFF.